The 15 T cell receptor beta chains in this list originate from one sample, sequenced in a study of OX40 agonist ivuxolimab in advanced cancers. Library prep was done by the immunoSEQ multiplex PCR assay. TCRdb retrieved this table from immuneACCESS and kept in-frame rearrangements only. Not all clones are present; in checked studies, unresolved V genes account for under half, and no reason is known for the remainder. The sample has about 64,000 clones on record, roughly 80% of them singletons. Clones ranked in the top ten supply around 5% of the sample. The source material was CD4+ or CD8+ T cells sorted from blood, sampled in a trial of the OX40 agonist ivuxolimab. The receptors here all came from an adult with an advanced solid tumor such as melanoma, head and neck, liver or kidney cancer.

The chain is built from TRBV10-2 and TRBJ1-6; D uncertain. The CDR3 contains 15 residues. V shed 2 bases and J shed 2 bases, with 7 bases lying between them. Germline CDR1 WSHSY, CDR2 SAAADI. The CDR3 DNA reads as TGCGCCAGCAGTGAGGAAAGGACCTATAATTCACCCCTCCACTTT. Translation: CASSEERTYNSPLHF.

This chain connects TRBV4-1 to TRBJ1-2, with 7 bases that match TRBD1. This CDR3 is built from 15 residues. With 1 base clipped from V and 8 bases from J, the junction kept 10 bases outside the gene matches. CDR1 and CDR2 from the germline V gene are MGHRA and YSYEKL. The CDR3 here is CASSQGTGLKAGYTF. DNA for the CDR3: TGCGCCAGCAGCCAAGGGACAGGACTCAAGGCGGGCTACACCTTC.

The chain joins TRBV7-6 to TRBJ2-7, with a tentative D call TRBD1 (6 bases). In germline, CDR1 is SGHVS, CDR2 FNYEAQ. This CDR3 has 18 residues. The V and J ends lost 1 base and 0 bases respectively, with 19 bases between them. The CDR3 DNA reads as TGTGCCAGCAGCTTAGTTTTCGTCGGCCAGGGGAACTCCTACGAGCAGTACTTC. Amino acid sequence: CASSLVFVGQGNSYEQYF.

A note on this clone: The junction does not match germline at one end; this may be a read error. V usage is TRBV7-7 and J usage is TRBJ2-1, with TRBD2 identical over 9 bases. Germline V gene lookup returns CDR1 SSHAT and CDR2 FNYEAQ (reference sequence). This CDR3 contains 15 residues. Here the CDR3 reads CASSLGSGGYNEQFF. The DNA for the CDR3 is TGTGCTAGCAGCTTAGGTAGCGGGGGTTACAATGAGCAGTTCTTC.

Written as DNA, the CDR3 is TGTGCCACCTCCTCGGGACAGAGTGGGCACACCGGGGAGCTGTTTTTT. Translation: CATSSGQSGHTGELFF. This chain joins TRBV27 and TRBJ2-2, with 7 bases that match TRBD1. The CDR3 runs to 16 residues. V was clipped by 10 bases and J by 3 bases; unmatched bases: 14. Germline assignment: CDR1 MNHEY and CDR2 SMNVEV (reference sequence).

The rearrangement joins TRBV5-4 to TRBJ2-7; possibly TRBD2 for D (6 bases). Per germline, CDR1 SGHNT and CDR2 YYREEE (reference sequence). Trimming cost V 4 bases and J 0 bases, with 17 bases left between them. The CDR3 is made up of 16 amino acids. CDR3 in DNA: TGTGCCAGCAGCCCGAGGGGCGGGGCGAGCTCCTACGAGCAGTACTTC. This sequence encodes CASSPRGGASSYEQYF.

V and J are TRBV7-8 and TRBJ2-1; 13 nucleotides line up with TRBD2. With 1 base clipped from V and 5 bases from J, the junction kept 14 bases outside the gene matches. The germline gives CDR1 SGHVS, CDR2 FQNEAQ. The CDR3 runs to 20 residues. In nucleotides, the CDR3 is TGTGCCAGCAGCTTAGTCGCTCGGACTAGCGGGAGAGTTGTGAACAATGAGCAGTTCTTC. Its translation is CASSLVARTSGRVVNNEQFF.

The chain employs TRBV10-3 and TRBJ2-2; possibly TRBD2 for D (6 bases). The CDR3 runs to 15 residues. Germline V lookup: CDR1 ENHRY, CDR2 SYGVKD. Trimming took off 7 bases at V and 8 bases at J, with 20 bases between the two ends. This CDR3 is CAINTGTSQYGELFF. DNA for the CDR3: TGTGCCATCAATACCGGGACTTCACAGTATGGGGAGCTGTTTTTT.

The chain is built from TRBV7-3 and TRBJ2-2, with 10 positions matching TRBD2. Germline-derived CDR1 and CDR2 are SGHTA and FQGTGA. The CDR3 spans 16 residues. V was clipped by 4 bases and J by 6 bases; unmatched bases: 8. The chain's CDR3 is CASSSIEAGGAGELFF. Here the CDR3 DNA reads TGTGCCAGCAGCTCAATAGAAGCGGGAGGGGCCGGGGAGCTGTTTTTT. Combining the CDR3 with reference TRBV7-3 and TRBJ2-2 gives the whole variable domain GAGVSQTPSNKVTEKGKYVELRCDPISGHTALYWYRQSLGQGPEFLIYFQGTGAADDSGLPNDRFFAVRPEGSVSTLKIQRTERGDSAVYLCASSSIEAGGAGELFFGEGSRLTVL.

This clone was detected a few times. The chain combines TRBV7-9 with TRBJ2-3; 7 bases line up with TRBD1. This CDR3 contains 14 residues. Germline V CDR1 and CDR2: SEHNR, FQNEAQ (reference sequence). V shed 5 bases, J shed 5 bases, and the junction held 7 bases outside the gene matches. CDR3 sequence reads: CASSLTNRGDTQYF. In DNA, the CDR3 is TGTGCCAGCAGCCTAACGAACAGGGGAGATACGCAGTATTTT. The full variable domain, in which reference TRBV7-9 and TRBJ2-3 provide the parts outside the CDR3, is DTGVSQNPRHKITKRGQNVTFRCDPISEHNRLYWYRQTLGQGPEFLTYFQNEAQLEKSRLLSDRFSAERPKGSFSTLEIQRTEQGDSAMYLCASSLTNRGDTQYFGPGTRLTVL.

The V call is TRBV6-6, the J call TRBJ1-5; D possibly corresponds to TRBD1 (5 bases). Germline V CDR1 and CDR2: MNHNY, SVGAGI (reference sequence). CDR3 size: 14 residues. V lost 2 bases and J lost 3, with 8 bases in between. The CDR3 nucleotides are TGTGCCAGCAGTTACCCAGGGACCAATCAGCCCCAGCATTTT. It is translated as CASSYPGTNQPQHF.

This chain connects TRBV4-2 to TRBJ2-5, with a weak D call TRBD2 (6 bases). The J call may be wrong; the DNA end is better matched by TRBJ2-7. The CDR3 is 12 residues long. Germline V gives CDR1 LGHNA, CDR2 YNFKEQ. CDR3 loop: CASSSTSYEQYF. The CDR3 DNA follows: TGTGCCAGCAGCTCGACTAGCTACGAGCAGTACTTC.

CDR3 residues: CASSDTGYSIEQYF. CDR3 bases: TGTGCCAGCAGTGATACGGGATACTCTATCGAGCAGTACTTC. This chain links TRBV6-1 with TRBJ2-7; weak D call: TRBD2 (5 bases). Per the germline V gene, CDR1 is MNHNS and CDR2 is SASEGT. This CDR3 spans 14 amino acids. V lost 3 bases and J 6 bases, leaving 15 bases between the germline ends.

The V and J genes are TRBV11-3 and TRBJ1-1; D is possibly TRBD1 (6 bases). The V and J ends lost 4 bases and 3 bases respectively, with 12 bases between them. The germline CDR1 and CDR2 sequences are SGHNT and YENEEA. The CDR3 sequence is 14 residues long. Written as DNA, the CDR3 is TGTGCCAGCAGCTCTCTCCGACAGGACACTGAAGCTTTCTTT. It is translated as CASSSLRQDTEAFF.

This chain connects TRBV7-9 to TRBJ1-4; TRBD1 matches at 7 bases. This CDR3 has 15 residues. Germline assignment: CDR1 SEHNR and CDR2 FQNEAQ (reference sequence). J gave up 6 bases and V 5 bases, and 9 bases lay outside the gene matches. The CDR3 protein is CASSRTGRGDEKLFF. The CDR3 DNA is TGTGCCAGCAGCCGTACTGGCAGGGGGGATGAAAAACTGTTTTTT.